A single sample gave rise to the 24 T cell receptor beta chains below, sequenced in a study of T cell repertoires in cytomegalovirus infection. TCRdb itself ran the reads through MiXCR, one entry per CDR3 protein. The repertoire holds fewer than 1,000,000 distinct CDR3 sequences, with around 30% as singletons. Which antigens these TCRs recognize remains unknown. Sequencing used cultured CD8+ T cells from PBMCs, obtained from culture after CMV antigen stimulation. These receptors came from a human donor in good health (CMV status not recorded). Some clones in this sample may be carry-over from other donors' samples.

This clonotype has a handful of counts. The V call is TRBV7-6, the J call TRBJ1-2; TRBD1 might be the D (5 bases). CDR1 and CDR2 from the germline V gene are SGHVS and FNYEAQ. This CDR3 is built from 14 residues. V lost 2 bases and J 8 bases, leaving 15 bases between the germline ends. The CDR3 DNA follows: TGTGCCAGCAGCTTAACAGGAGGGGTTGACGGCTACACCTTC. It encodes CASSLTGGVDGYTF.

This clonotype was picked up a small number of times. The chain is built from TRBV27 and TRBJ2-7, with 7 bases fitting TRBD1. This CDR3 comprises 14 residues. J gave up 5 bases and V 5 bases, and 9 bases lay outside the gene matches. The germline V gene encodes CDR1 MNHEY and CDR2 SMNVEV (reference sequence). The CDR3 here is CASSLDRVGHEQYV. The DNA for the CDR3 is TGTGCCAGCAGTCTAGACAGGGTGGGCCACGAGCAGTACGTC.

The chain carries TRBV27 and TRBJ2-7, with D possibly being TRBD1 (6 bases). The CDR3 totals 15 residues. CDR1 is MNHEY, CDR2 SMNVEV, per germline (reference sequence). Trimming pared 5 bases from V and 2 bases from J, leaving 16 bases between. CDR3 sequence reads: CASSGTGTLAYEQYF. The CDR3 DNA follows: TGTGCCAGCAGTGGGACCGGGACACTAGCCTACGAGCAGTACTTC.

The chain couples TRBV9 to TRBJ2-1; D gene ambiguous. CDR1 and CDR2 from the germline V gene are SGDLS and YYNGEE. V lost 0 bases to trimming and J lost 5 bases, with 6 bases between them. This CDR3 is 13 amino acids long. CDR3 region: CASSVVRDNEQFF. For the CDR3, the DNA is TGTGCCAGCAGCGTAGTAAGGGACAATGAGCAGTTCTTC.

This clonotype was recorded a few times. This chain joins TRBV13 and TRBJ2-3; D is unclear. There are 11 residues in the CDR3. Trimming took 2 bases from V and 5 from J, leaving 2 bases between them. Germline CDR1 is PRHDT and CDR2 is FYEKMQ (reference sequence). CDR3 protein: CASSLLDTQYF. DNA of the CDR3: TGTGCCAGCAGCTTACTAGATACGCAGTATTTT.

A word on this clonotype: One end of the junction varies from germline; a read error may be responsible. This chain joins TRBV7-2 and TRBJ1-1; 7 nucleotides align to TRBD1. CDR1 is SGHTA, CDR2 FQGNSA, per germline. The CDR3 is made up of 16 amino acids. The CDR3 bases are TGTGTCAGCAGCCTAACGGGACAGCTCATGAACACTGAAGCTTTCTTT. Residues: CVSSLTGQLMNTEAFF.

The count of this clonotype is one. The junction departs from germline at one end; a sequencing error may be responsible. The V call is TRBV7-6, the J call TRBJ2-1; the match to TRBD1 covers 8 bases. The CDR3 contains 16 residues. Germline V gene lookup returns CDR1 SGHVS and CDR2 FNYEAQ. The CDR3 spells CTSSLLRTGSYNEQFF. The CDR3 DNA sequence: TGTACCAGCAGCTTACTCCGGACAGGGAGCTACAATGAGCAGTTCTTC.

This clonotype appeared many times. The chain has TRBV28 and TRBJ1-1; the match to TRBD1 covers 8 bases. V gave up 4 bases and J gave up 3 bases; unmatched junction bases: 10. The CDR3 is 16 residues long. CDR1 MDHEN and CDR2 SYDVKM come from the germline V gene. The CDR3 is CASSSPKGRGHTEAFF. The CDR3 region has the DNA TGTGCCAGCAGTTCCCCCAAGGGCAGGGGGCACACTGAAGCTTTCTTT.

V is TRBV28 and J is TRBJ1-4; 7 bases fit TRBD1. The length of the CDR3 is 18 residues. V dropped 1 base and J dropped 0; count of bases not matched to a gene: 8. In germline, CDR1 is MDHEN, CDR2 SYDVKM. In DNA, the CDR3 is TGTGCCAGCAGTTTATACGGAACCACAGGGGCAACTAATGAAAAACTGTTTTTT. Translated, it gives CASSLYGTTGATNEKLFF.

The chain has TRBV9 and TRBJ2-1; no clear D. CDR1 SGDLS and CDR2 YYNGEE come from the germline V gene. The CDR3 covers 14 residues. V dropped 3 bases and J dropped 6 bases, with 13 bases sitting between them. The CDR3 DNA reads TGTGCCAGCAGCGGTTACCGGGCCTCCAATGAGCAGTTCTTC. It codes for CASSGYRASNEQFF.

The V and J genes are TRBV29-1 and TRBJ1-5; D is unclear. Germline CDR1 reads SQVTM; CDR2 reads ANQGSEA. V lost 6 bases, J lost 3 bases, and 9 bases lay in between. The CDR3 loop spans 12 amino acids. CDR3 residues: CSVLMDNQPQHF. Here the CDR3 DNA reads TGCAGCGTCTTGATGGACAATCAGCCCCAGCATTTT.

The genes are TRBV19 and TRBJ1-1; D is unresolved. The CDR3 consists of 14 residues. Germline CDR1 reads LNHDA; CDR2 reads SQIVND (reference sequence). Trimming took off 7 bases at V and 4 bases at J, with 16 bases between the two ends. The CDR3 sequence is CASNRPGRSTEAFF. The CDR3 DNA sequence: TGTGCCAGTAACCGGCCCGGTAGGTCCACTGAAGCTTTCTTT.

V and J are TRBV3-1 and TRBJ2-3; tentatively, D is TRBD2 (6 bases). Looked up from germline, CDR1 is LGHDT and CDR2 is YNNKEL (reference sequence). V was clipped by 4 bases and J by 3 bases, with 20 bases between them. The CDR3 is 17 amino acids. CDR3 residues: CASSPGASAGFTDTQYF. The CDR3 coding sequence is TGTGCCAGCAGCCCGGGCGCTAGCGCCGGATTTACAGATACGCAGTATTTT.

This clonotype has more than one count but fewer than ten. The chain is built from TRBV24-1 and TRBJ1-5, with a tentative D call TRBD1 (6 bases). The CDR3 runs 12 residues. The V end was cut by 7 bases, the J end by 4 bases, with 7 bases between. From germline, CDR1 is KGHDR and CDR2 SFDVKD. CDR3 region: CATRQGNQPQHF. The CDR3 coding sequence is TGTGCCACCAGGCAGGGGAATCAGCCCCAGCATTTT.

On this clonotype itself: In this CDR3 the conserved last residue, phenylalanine or tryptophan, is missing, so a read error is likely. This chain joins TRBV7-2 and TRBJ1-4; D may be TRBD1 (5 bases). Trimming shortened V by 1 base and J by 10 bases, and 13 bases separated the two germline ends. The germline CDR1 and CDR2 sequences are SGHTA and FQGNSA. There are 14 residues in the CDR3. DNA for the CDR3: TGTGCCAGCAGCTTAGGGAGCAGGGTGGGAAAACTGTTTTCT. Protein sequence: CASSLGSRVGKLFS.

V is TRBV9 and J is TRBJ2-1; 10 nucleotides line up with TRBD1. Trimming cost V 3 bases and J 8 bases; bases outside gene matches: 8. The CDR3 sequence is 15 residues long. Looked up from germline, CDR1 is SGDLS and CDR2 is YYNGEE. The CDR3 DNA is TGTGCCAGCAGCGGTGAGGGGACAGGGGATGATGAGCAGTTCTTC. Encoded protein: CASSGEGTGDDEQFF.

This clonotype showed up just a few times. The chain uses TRBV15 and TRBJ1-5; TRBD1 aligns across 9 bases. Germline V CDR1 and CDR2: LNHNV, YYDKDF (reference sequence). Trimming at V came to 5 bases and at J to 7 bases, leaving 3 bases not matched to a gene. The CDR3 is made up of 13 amino acids. CDR3 sequence reads: CATSRDRAQPQHF. CDR3 nucleotide sequence: TGTGCCACCAGCCGGGACAGGGCCCAGCCCCAGCATTTT.

The chain joins TRBV27 to TRBJ2-3; weak D call: TRBD2 (6 bases). V lost 6 bases to trimming and J lost 0 bases, with 13 bases between them. The germline gives CDR1 MNHEY, CDR2 SMNVEV (reference sequence). This CDR3 comprises 15 residues. The CDR3 region is CASRRRGRSTDTQYF. The DNA for the CDR3 is TGTGCCAGCAGGAGGAGGGGTAGGAGCACAGATACGCAGTATTTT.

The V call is TRBV5-5, the J call TRBJ2-3; 12 bases align to TRBD2. Germline values: CDR1 SGHKS, CDR2 YYEKEE (reference sequence). The CDR3 spans 18 residues. J gave up 2 bases and V 0 bases, and 7 bases lay outside the gene matches. In nucleotides, the CDR3 is TGTGCCAGCAGCTTGGCCTACCTAGCGGGGGGGTTCACAGATACGCAGTATTTT. Protein: CASSLAYLAGGFTDTQYF.

V gene TRBV10-1 combines with J gene TRBJ2-3; D unresolved. Trimming removed 9 bases from V and 4 bases from J, with 26 bases in between. CDR1 is WNHNN, CDR2 SYGVQD, per germline (reference sequence). This CDR3 is 17 amino acids long. The DNA for the CDR3 is TGCGCCAGTAACAGTGTCATGGGCAAATTGGTCGCAGATACGCAGTATTTT. Protein product: CASNSVMGKLVADTQYF.

The CDR3 DNA is TGCGCCAGCAGCCAAGAGAGGCATAGCGGGGGTTGGGGAAATGAGCAGTTCTTC. This sequence encodes CASSQERHSGGWGNEQFF. This sequence joins TRBV4-1 and TRBJ2-1; 9 nucleotides align to TRBD2. The V and J ends lost 0 bases and 7 bases, in that order; junction bases with no gene match: 13. The CDR3 has 18 residues. Germline CDR1 reads MGHRA; CDR2 reads YSYEKL.

In its sample, this clonotype was seen a few times. The V and J genes are TRBV28 and TRBJ2-5; 7 bases are a match to TRBD2. V shed 2 bases and J 2 bases; nucleotides not matched to a gene: 20. CDR1 MDHEN and CDR2 SYDVKM come from the germline V gene. The CDR3 is 20 residues long. The CDR3 spells CASSLPYPPAEAGPQETQYF. The CDR3 region has the DNA TGTGCCAGCAGTTTACCTTATCCCCCCGCCGAAGCGGGGCCACAAGAGACCCAGTACTTC.

V and J are TRBV2 and TRBJ1-4; no clear D gene. Trimming left V 2 bases short and J 4 bases short, with 17 bases between. From germline, CDR1 is SNHLY and CDR2 FYNNEI. The CDR3 is made up of 17 amino acids. For the CDR3, the DNA is TGTGCCAGCAGTGAAAGATCGCTACTATTGAATAATGAAAAACTGTTTTTT. This encodes CASSERSLLLNNEKLFF. The full variable domain, completed using reference TRBV2 and TRBJ1-4, is EPEVTQTPSHQVTQMGQEVILRCVPISNHLYFYWYRQILGQKVEFLVSFYNNEISEKSEIFDDQFSVERPDGSNFTLKIRSTKLEDSAMYFCASSERSLLLNNEKLFFGSGTQLSVL.

Concerning this clonotype: A junction end diverges from the germline sequence, so it may reflect a read error. The chain employs TRBV5-6 and TRBJ1-1; D call uncertain. Germline CDR1 SGHDT, CDR2 YYEEEE. There are 15 residues in the CDR3. In DNA form, the CDR3 reads TGTCCCAGCAGCTTTTTGGTGGGCATGAACACTGAAGCTTTCTTT. Translation gives CPSSFLVGMNTEAFF.